These 8 T cell receptor beta chains were all obtained from the same sample, sequenced in a study of liver allograft versus peripheral blood T cells. For the study at large: What was compared were the T cell receptor repertoires in transplanted livers and those in the peripheral blood of recipients.

TCRdb used MiXCR to reprocess the reads, holding one entry per CDR3 protein. This table holds roughly 8,500 distinct CDR3 sequences, 25% to 30% found once. The receptors were gathered from a human patient who had a liver transplant. Part of the T cell pool may stem from the graft donor.

This clonotype counts as medium-sized. CDR3 loop: CASSRQGGNLEEAFF. For the CDR3, the DNA is TGTGCCAGCTCCCGACAGGGGGGCAACCTGGAAGAAGCTTTCTTT. The V gene is TRBV18, the J gene TRBJ1-1; 9 nucleotides line up with TRBD1. This CDR3 spans 15 amino acids. The junction had 13 bases not matched to a gene; V was cut back by 6 bases and J by 8 bases. Germline V lookup: CDR1 KGHSH, CDR2 LQKENI.

The chain uses TRBV5-6 and TRBJ1-5; D remains ambiguous. The V end lost 0 bases, the J end lost 3 bases, and 7 bases lay between the germline ends. From germline, CDR1 is SGHDT and CDR2 YYEEEE. The CDR3 spans 14 residues. The CDR3 spells CASSLAGFNQPQHF. The CDR3 DNA sequence: TGTGCCAGCAGCTTGGCCGGGTTCAATCAGCCCCAGCATTTT.

Only a few counts were recorded for this clonotype. The V call is TRBV29-1, the J call TRBJ1-1; the match to TRBD1 covers 9 bases. V lost 4 bases and J lost 5; bases outside the gene matches: 5. The CDR3 runs 13 residues. In germline, CDR1 is SQVTM, CDR2 ANQGSEA. The CDR3 region has the DNA TGCAGCGTTGTTTCGGGACAGGGTACTGAAGCTTTCTTT. This sequence encodes CSVVSGQGTEAFF.

Judged by abundance, this clonotype is medium-sized. V usage is TRBV28 and J usage is TRBJ1-4; tentatively, D is TRBD1 (6 bases). Germline CDR1 reads MDHEN; CDR2 reads SYDVKM. V shed 4 bases and J shed 2 bases, with 17 bases lying between them. This CDR3 has 17 residues. CDR3 sequence: CASSSAGTPATNEKLFF. DNA for the CDR3: TGTGCCAGCAGTTCCGCCGGGACACCGGCGACTAATGAAAAACTGTTTTTT.

The chain combines TRBV20-1 with TRBJ2-7; 11 bases line up with TRBD2. Looked up from germline, CDR1 is DFQATT and CDR2 is SNEGSKA (reference sequence). The CDR3 loop spans 14 amino acids. With V trimmed by 7 bases and J by 5 bases, 10 bases remained unmatched. CDR3 sequence (DNA): TGCAGTGTACGCATAGCGGGAGGGACCGACGAGCAGTACTTC. Its protein product is CSVRIAGGTDEQYF.

In its sample, this clonotype ranks as medium-sized. The gene calls are TRBV11-3 and TRBJ1-6, with TRBD1 matching 10 bases. V lost 5 bases to trimming and J lost 7 bases; unmatched junction nucleotides: 2. Looked up from germline, CDR1 is SGHNT and CDR2 is YENEEA. The CDR3 sequence is 14 residues long. The CDR3 nucleotides read TGTGCCAGCAGCCTGGGACAGGGGAATTCACCCCTCCACTTT. The encoded protein is CASSLGQGNSPLHF.

In its sample, this clonotype is large (0.1 to 1%). CDR3 nucleotide sequence: TGTGCCAGCAGTTACTCTAGGACAGGGGGAAGCTATGGCTACACCTTC. This codes for CASSYSRTGGSYGYTF. The V call is TRBV6-5, the J call TRBJ1-2; 10 bases line up with TRBD1. The CDR3 has 16 residues. CDR1 is MNHEY and CDR2 is SVGAGI in the germline V gene. The ends lost 0 bases at V and 4 bases at J; junction bases unmatched: 5.

This clonotype is termed medium-sized (0.01 to 0.1%). The V and J genes are TRBV18 and TRBJ1-6; TRBD1 aligns across 8 bases. This CDR3 is 15 amino acids long. Losses at the gene ends were 2 bases for V and 7 bases for J; bases not matched to a gene: 4. Per germline, CDR1 KGHSH and CDR2 LQKENI. CDR3 nucleotides: TGTGCCAGCTCACCAAACAGGGGGGAAAATTCACCCCTCCACTTT. Translation: CASSPNRGENSPLHF. Using reference TRBV18 and TRBJ1-6 for the parts outside the CDR3, the full variable domain is NAGVMQNPRHLVRRRGQEARLRCSPMKGHSHVYWYRQLPEEGLKFMVYLQKENIIDESGMPKERFSAEFPKEGPSILRIQQVVRGDSAAYFCASSPNRGENSPLHFGNGTRLTVT.